Listed below are T cell receptor beta chains from one sample, sequenced in a study of neoadjuvant anti-PD-1 for oral cavity cancer. Sequencing used immunoSEQ multiplex PCR; TCRdb keeps in-frame clones, though not all of them. This repertoire shows 11,000 to 15,000 clones, roughly 74% found once; its top ten account for roughly 2.7%. The sequences come from PBMCs, collected after nivolumab (anti-PD-1) treatment. The receptors shown here come from a person between 40 and 79 years old with oral cavity squamous cell carcinoma. Each CDR3 is given with its conserved first and last residue. A D gene is named only where the DNA matches it firmly. Where a row states a size, it is once, few, many or the class of an expanded clone; other rows omit it.

clone size | J gene | V gene | D gene | CDR3 protein | CDR3 DNA
NA | TRBJ1-2 | TRBV27 | TRBD1 | CASRGQGDSVNGYTF | TGTGCCAGCAGGGGACAGGGGGATTCAGTGAATGGCTACACCTTC
NA | TRBJ2-7 | TRBV6-5 | NA | CASSSLDSTYEQYF | TGTGCCAGCAGTTCTCTCGACAGCACCTACGAGCAGTACTTC
NA | TRBJ1-1 | TRBV29-1 | NA | CSVESGIMNTEAFF | TGCAGCGTTGAGTCTGGGATCATGAACACTGAAGCTTTCTTT
NA | TRBJ2-3 | TRBV5-1 | TRBD1 | CASSRRRQGFTDTQYF | TGCGCCAGCAGCCGGAGGAGACAGGGGTTCACAGATACGCAGTATTTT
NA | TRBJ2-3 | TRBV6-1 | TRBD2 | CASSPGLAGINTQYF | TGTGCCAGCAGTCCCGGACTAGCGGGAATTAATACGCAGTATTTT
few | TRBJ2-7 | TRBV19 | TRBD1 | CASSILGQGGIYEQYF | TGTGCCAGTAGTATCCTTGGACAGGGTGGAATCTACGAGCAGTACTTC
NA | TRBJ1-2 | TRBV6-1 | TRBD1 | CASSLRQGERGYTF | TGTGCCAGCAGCCTCCGCCAGGGGGAACGAGGCTACACCTTC
NA | TRBJ2-6 | TRBV4-2 | NA | CASSQDSGPGANVLTF | TGTGCCAGCAGCCAAGATTCGGGGCCTGGGGCCAACGTCCTGACTTTC
NA | TRBJ2-1 | TRBV11-2 | TRBD2 | CASSWTSYNEQFF | TGTGCCAGCAGCTGGACTAGCTACAATGAGCAGTTCTTC
NA | TRBJ1-4 | TRBV7-9 | TRBD1 | CASSFQGAKLFF | TGTGCCAGCAGTTTTCAGGGGGCAAAACTGTTTTTT
NA | TRBJ2-3 | TRBV2 | NA | CASRGGLRNAQYF | TGTGCCAGCAGGGGGGGACTGAGGAATGCGCAGTATTTT
NA | TRBJ1-1 | TRBV5-6 | NA | CASSPGQFYLNTEAFF | TGTGCCAGCAGCCCCGGACAGTTTTACTTGAACACTGAAGCTTTCTTT
NA | TRBJ2-3 | TRBV5-6 | NA | CASGSGSSTDTQYF | TGTGCCAGCGGCTCAGGGTCTAGCACAGATACGCAGTATTTT
NA | TRBJ2-7 | TRBV7-2 | NA | CASSLQGPEQYF | TGTGCCAGCAGCTTACAGGGGCCCGAGCAGTACTTC
few | TRBJ1-1 | TRBV27 | NA | CASSSPGNWGTEAFF | TGTGCCAGCAGTTCGCCAGGTAACTGGGGCACTGAAGCTTTCTTT
NA | TRBJ2-5 | TRBV2 | TRBD1 | CASSTGVETQYF | TGTGCCAGCAGTACAGGGGTAGAGACCCAGTACTTC
NA | TRBJ2-5 | TRBV10-3 | TRBD2 | CAISELSGRETQYF | TGTGCCATCAGTGAGCTAAGCGGGAGAGAGACCCAGTACTTC
NA | TRBJ1-1 | TRBV7-9 | NA | CASSTRQNTEAFF | TGTGCCAGCAGCACGCGACAGAACACTGAAGCTTTCTTT
NA | TRBJ2-1 | TRBV11-1 | NA | CASRPRTEYNEQFF | TGTGCCAGCAGACCTAGGACAGAATACAATGAGCAGTTCTTC
NA | TRBJ2-1 | TRBV29-1 | NA | CSVEVSSLESYNEQFF | TGCAGCGTTGAAGTTTCGTCCCTTGAGTCCTACAATGAGCAGTTCTTC
NA | TRBJ2-5 | TRBV28 | NA | CASSFGIASQETQYF | TGTGCCAGCAGTTTTGGAATAGCGTCGCAAGAGACCCAGTACTTC
NA | TRBJ1-1 | TRBV6-4 | NA | CASSASGNTEAFF | TGTGCCAGCAGTGCTTCGGGGAACACTGAAGCTTTCTTT
NA | TRBJ2-2 | TRBV27 | NA | CASSLSRTTGELFF | TGTGCCAGCAGTTTATCGAGGACAACCGGGGAGCTGTTTTTT
NA | TRBJ2-2 | TRBV5-6 | TRBD2 | CASSRDYYTGELFF | TGTGCCAGCAGTCGGGACTATTACACCGGGGAGCTGTTTTTT
NA | TRBJ2-2 | TRBV10-1 | TRBD2 | CASSKTSGSAGELFF | TGCGCCAGCAGTAAAACTAGCGGGAGCGCCGGGGAGCTGTTTTTT
NA | TRBJ2-2 | TRBV2 | NA | CASSWGGGGTGHTGELFF | TGTGCCAGCAGTTGGGGAGGGGGCGGTACGGGACACACCGGGGAGCTGTTTTTT
once | TRBJ2-7 | TRBV9 | TRBD2 | CASSVGGGGFSDEQYF | TGTGCCAGCAGCGTAGGAGGCGGGGGTTTTAGTGACGAGCAGTACTTC
NA | TRBJ2-7 | TRBV30 | NA | CAHTRRGADEQYF | TGTGCCCATACCCGCAGGGGAGCGGACGAGCAGTACTTC
NA | TRBJ2-7 | TRBV10-3 | TRBD2 | CAISESLAGGPIGYEQYF | TGTGCCATCAGTGAGTCTCTAGCGGGAGGGCCCATTGGGTACGAGCAGTACTTC
NA | TRBJ1-4 | TRBV10-3 | TRBD1 | CATRDRDEKLFF | TGTGCCACCCGGGACAGGGATGAAAAACTGTTTTTT
NA | TRBJ2-5 | TRBV6-1 | NA | CASIEGGTQYF | TGTGCCAGCATAGAAGGAGGGACCCAGTACTTC
NA | TRBJ2-3 | TRBV10-3 | TRBD1 | CAISTPRGTTDTQYF | TGTGCCATCAGTACGCCCAGGGGGACGACAGATACGCAGTATTTT
NA | TRBJ2-5 | TRBV5-8 | TRBD2 | CASSHPGGSGETQYF | TGTGCCAGCAGCCACCCGGGCGGGAGTGGAGAGACCCAGTACTTC
NA | TRBJ2-7 | TRBV19 | NA | CASSIDSETGIYEQYF | TGTGCCAGTAGTATAGACAGCGAGACAGGCATATACGAGCAGTACTTC
NA | TRBJ1-2 | TRBV6-4 | NA | CASSDGVYGYTF | TGTGCCAGCAGTGACGGCGTCTATGGCTACACCTTC
NA | TRBJ2-5 | TRBV25-1 | TRBD1 | CASNGQGSRKTQYF | TGTGCCAGCAACGGACAGGGGTCTCGTAAGACCCAGTACTTC
few | TRBJ2-1 | TRBV7-6 | TRBD2 | CASSSGGEQFF | TGTGCCAGCAGCTCGGGGGGTGAGCAGTTCTTC
NA | TRBJ2-1 | TRBV19 | TRBD2 | CASSIVGTSGRFTGNEQFF | TGTGCCAGTAGTATAGTTGGGACTAGCGGGAGGTTTACAGGCAATGAGCAGTTCTTC
NA | TRBJ1-1 | TRBV5-6 | TRBD1 | CASSLGTVNTEAFF | TGTGCCAGCAGCTTAGGGACAGTGAACACTGAAGCTTTCTTT
NA | TRBJ1-2 | TRBV5-6 | NA | CASSLSAGYTF | TGTGCCAGCAGCTTGTCCGCCGGCTACACCTTC
NA | TRBJ2-7 | TRBV10-3 | NA | CAINPDGTYEQYF | TGTGCCATCAACCCCGACGGGACCTACGAGCAGTACTTC
NA | TRBJ1-5 | TRBV5-1 | NA | CASSLGDTGNQPQHF | TGCGCCAGCAGCTTGGGGGACACAGGGAATCAGCCCCAGCATTTT
few | TRBJ1-5 | TRBV5-4 | NA | CASSLLGDNQPQHF | TGTGCCAGCAGCTTGTTGGGAGACAATCAGCCCCAGCATTTT